The present entry profiles one TCR beta chain with its context. No antigen is known for it. Clones were read by immunoSEQ multiplex PCR, and TCRdb kept only the in-frame ones, dropping some. Altogether about 20,000 clones are present, around 91% being singletons, with the ten largest covering 14% to 15%. Trimming removed 0 bases from V and 2 bases from J, with 10 bases in between. The CDR3 is 15 residues long. The V gene's germline CDR1 is SGHAT and CDR2 FQNNGV. The entry originates in a study of T cells in tuberculosis. Study-level results: The TCR-beta difference was not significant; alpha differences partly reflected length. GMM-specific TCRs were nearer to active tuberculosis alpha repertoires, suggesting expansion. GEM motif frequencies gave 70% accuracy; the GMM repertoire gave 85% to 90%.

V gene TRBV11-2 combines with J gene TRBJ1-1; D is unresolved. The receptor comes from a donor aged 10-29 years with latent tuberculosis or without tuberculosis infection. The sequencing sample was made of PBMCs. CDR3 residues: CASSLDLSGNTEAFF. Written as DNA, the CDR3 is TGTGCCAGCAGCTTAGATCTATCAGGAAACACTGAAGCTTTCTTT.